A single sample is the source of the 23 T cell receptor beta chains below, sequenced in a study of glioma-infiltrating T cells (dated by TCRdb to the mid-2010s). TCRdb shows the sequencer as Illumina MiSeq. TCR alpha and beta CDR3 regions were amplified with the iRepertoire nested amplicon-rescue multiplex PCR (arm-PCR) platform from RNA. TCRdb itself trimmed the public reads at Q25 with fastp, ran MiXCR and retained productive beta chains. Rows with a matching CDR3 protein are joined into one entry that keeps the most common DNA and genes. The table for this sample lists 150,000 to 200,000 distinct CDR3 sequences; around 40% of them were counted only once. The top ten constitute 5.2% of the sample. The specimen sequenced was glioma tissue, nonneoplastic brain tissue, or PBMCs (not recorded which). Receptor source: a human donor with low-grade glioma or glioblastoma, undergoing nonglioma brain surgery, or in good health (not recorded which).

The chain carries TRBV10-2 and TRBJ2-5, with 11 bases aligning to TRBD2. The V gene end was trimmed by 0 bases and the J gene end by 11 bases; junction bases not matched to a gene: 8. Looked up from germline, CDR1 is WSHSY and CDR2 is SAAADI. The CDR3 extends over 15 amino acids. In nucleotides, the CDR3 is TGCGCCAGCAGTGAGTCGACTAGCGGGAAAAATGAGCAGTACTTC. Residues: CASSESTSGKNEQYF.

In its sample, this clonotype was seen many times. J is TRBJ2-3 and V is TRBV3-1; D is possibly TRBD2 (6 bases). Germline values: CDR1 LGHDT, CDR2 YNNKEL (reference sequence). With 0 bases removed from V and 5 bases from J, the gap between germline ends came to 9 bases. The CDR3 is 14 amino acids. The chain's CDR3 is CASSQELGGDTQYF. The CDR3 coding sequence is TGTGCCAGCAGCCAAGAATTGGGGGGAGATACGCAGTATTTT.

This clonotype has more than one count but fewer than ten. The chain carries TRBV7-9 and TRBJ2-7; D remains ambiguous. The CDR3 runs to 15 residues. CDR1 is SEHNR, CDR2 FQNEAQ, per germline (reference sequence). Between the trimmed V and J ends, which lost 3 bases and 5 bases, there was a span of 17 bases. CDR3 nucleotide sequence: TGTGCCAGCAGCTTCGTGGGTCCCGTGATGGACGAGCAGTACTTC. This translates into CASSFVGPVMDEQYF.

Regarding this clonotype: This may arise from a read error, as a much more abundant clone is one base away. The J gene is TRBJ2-2, the V gene TRBV6-2 or TRBV6-3; D remains unclear. The germline V gene has CDR1 MNHEY and CDR2 SVGEGT. There are 13 residues in the CDR3. V dropped 9 bases and J dropped 5 bases, with 13 bases sitting between them. In DNA form, the CDR3 reads TGTGCCAGAAGTCTCCAGGATACCGGGGAGCTGTTTTTT. As protein: CARSLQDTGELFF.

A note on this clonotype: One base away lies a much larger clone, so this may be a sequencing read error. The chain recombines TRBV6-6 with TRBJ1-1; D is undetermined. Between the trimmed V and J ends, which lost 2 bases and 5 bases, there was a span of 6 bases. The germline V gene encodes CDR1 MNHNY and CDR2 SVGAGI (reference sequence). This CDR3 region has 12 residues. The CDR3 coding sequence is TGTGCCAGCAGTTACGGGCGGACTGAAGCTTTCTTT. It is translated as CASSYGRTEAFF.

The chain couples TRBV3-1 to TRBJ2-5; D could derive from TRBD1 or TRBD2 (6 bases each). CDR3 length: 13 amino acids. Germline-derived CDR1 and CDR2 are LGHDT and YNNKEL (reference sequence). V was pared by 8 bases and J by 4 bases, with 14 bases between. This CDR3 is CASRAKGGETQYF. The DNA for the CDR3 is TGTGCCAGCCGAGCTAAGGGGGGAGAGACCCAGTACTTC.

Many counts were recorded for this clonotype. The chain couples TRBV28 to TRBJ1-5; D unresolved. This CDR3 is built from 12 residues. V shed 6 bases and J shed 4 bases, with 7 bases lying between them. CDR1 MDHEN and CDR2 SYDVKM come from the germline V gene. The CDR3 nucleotides are TGTGCCAGCAGGCAGGTTAATCAGCCCCAGCATTTT. Amino acids: CASRQVNQPQHF.

The chain employs TRBV6-1 and TRBJ2-3; D possibly corresponds to TRBD1 (6 bases). The V gene's germline CDR1 is MNHNS and CDR2 SASEGT. V shed 6 bases and J shed 3 bases, with 19 bases lying between them. This CDR3 is 16 amino acids long. CDR3 DNA sequence: TGTGCCAGCAGCCCCAGAGGGGGTAGAGGAACAGATACGCAGTATTTT. Protein sequence: CASSPRGGRGTDTQYF.

This clonotype has only a few counts. The genes are TRBV7-9 and TRBJ2-7, with 13 bases fitting TRBD2. CDR1 SEHNR and CDR2 FQNEAQ come from the germline V gene (reference sequence). CDR3 length equals 17 residues. The V gene end was trimmed by 0 bases and the J gene end by 6 bases; junction bases not matched to a gene: 8. Written as DNA, the CDR3 is TGTGCCAGCAGCTTAGCGGGACTAGCGGGATCCCTACGCGAGCAGTACTTC. It yields the protein CASSLAGLAGSLREQYF.

This clonotype has only one observation. A read error may explain this, as a much larger clone is one base away. CDR3 in DNA: TGTGCCAGAAGCTTAAGCAATGAGCAGTTCTTC. Translation gives CARSLSNEQFF. The gene calls are TRBV7-9 and TRBJ2-1, with D unresolved. The CDR3 contains 11 residues. Germline V gives CDR1 SEHNR, CDR2 FQNEAQ (reference sequence).

The V gene is TRBV18, the J gene TRBJ2-7, with unresolved D. This CDR3 has 13 residues. V lost 2 bases and J lost 7, with 12 bases in between. Germline CDR1 is KGHSH and CDR2 is LQKENI. In DNA, the CDR3 is TGTGCCAGCTCACCAGACCAGGTAGGGGAGCAGTACTTC. Protein: CASSPDQVGEQYF.

This clonotype was picked up a small number of times. This chain connects TRBV5-4 to TRBJ2-5; the D gene is possibly TRBD1 (6 bases). The ends were cut back, 0 bases at V and 1 base at J, with 13 bases in the middle. Germline CDR1 and CDR2: SGHNT and YYREEE (reference sequence). The CDR3 is 16 residues long. The CDR3 DNA follows: TGTGCCAGCAGCTTGGGGAGACAGGTCCCCCAAGAGACCCAGTACTTC. As protein: CASSLGRQVPQETQYF.

This clonotype was seen just once. This may be a read error: a much more frequent sequence differs by one nucleotide. V is TRBV12-3 or TRBV12-4 and J is TRBJ2-1; D may be TRBD2 (5 bases). The CDR3 length is 12 residues. The V gene lost 5 bases and the J gene lost 7 bases, with 9 bases spanning the gap. In DNA form, the CDR3 reads TGTGCCAGCAGTATCGGGGTTAATGAGCAGTTCTTC. Its translation is CASSIGVNEQFF.

At least ten counts were recorded for this clonotype. The rearrangement uses TRBV27 and TRBJ2-1; 9 positions agree with TRBD2. Germline V gene data show CDR1 as MNHEY and CDR2 as SMNVEV (reference sequence). The CDR3 length is 15 residues. V dropped 4 bases and J dropped 8; count of bases not matched to a gene: 9. The CDR3 here is CASSSALAGVHEQFF. The CDR3 nucleotides read TGTGCCAGCAGTTCGGCCTTAGCGGGAGTCCATGAGCAGTTCTTC.

The genes are TRBV29-1 and TRBJ1-1, with a weak D call TRBD1 (5 bases). Trimming left V 8 bases short and J 1 base short, with 14 bases between. The CDR3 contains 13 residues. CDR1 is SQVTM and CDR2 is ANQGSEA in the germline V gene. CDR3 loop: CSSGAGGNTEAFF. CDR3 in DNA: TGCAGCTCCGGGGCGGGGGGGAACACTGAAGCTTTCTTT.

The chain has TRBV20-1 and TRBJ1-1; no clear D gene. Germline V lookup: CDR1 DFQATT, CDR2 SNEGSKA (reference sequence). V lost 6 bases to trimming and J lost 7 bases, with 18 bases between them. This CDR3 comprises 13 residues. The CDR3 reads CSAHQRGKDEAFF. The CDR3 nucleotides read TGCAGTGCACACCAAAGAGGGAAGGATGAAGCTTTCTTT.

The rearrangement uses TRBV3-1 and TRBJ2-4; D assignment may be TRBD1 or TRBD2 (5 bases each). Trimming left V 2 bases short and J 8 bases short, with 10 bases between. This CDR3 has 13 residues. From germline, CDR1 is LGHDT and CDR2 YNNKEL (reference sequence). CDR3 region: CASSQKLGDIQYF. The CDR3 DNA reads TGTGCCAGCAGCCAAAAACTGGGGGACATTCAGTACTTC.

Comments on this clonotype: A much larger clonotype is one base distant, so this may be a read error. This chain connects TRBV20-1 to TRBJ2-1; the match to TRBD2 covers 7 bases. The CDR3 runs to 16 residues. CDR1 and CDR2 (germline): DFQATT, SNEGSKA (reference sequence). The ends lost 3 bases at V and 5 bases at J; junction bases unmatched: 13. The chain's CDR3 is CSARFPSGTYHNEQFF. For the CDR3, the DNA is TGCAGTGCTAGGTTTCCGAGCGGGACTTACCACAATGAGCAGTTCTTC.

This chain uses TRBV2 with TRBJ1-5; D not resolved. Germline-derived CDR1 and CDR2 are SNHLY and FYNNEI. The ends were cut back, 6 bases at V and 4 bases at J, with 16 bases in the middle. The CDR3 extends over 15 amino acids. CDR3 residues: CASSPGSVWNQPQHF. CDR3 coding DNA: TGTGCCAGCAGCCCAGGCTCCGTGTGGAATCAGCCCCAGCATTTT.

This clonotype has only one observation. J is TRBJ2-5 and V is TRBV20-1; tentatively, D is TRBD1 (5 bases). CDR3 length equals 12 residues. Trimming stripped 3 bases from V and 3 bases from J, with 8 bases between. Germline V CDR1 and CDR2: DFQATT, SNEGSKA (reference sequence). The CDR3 loop reads CSASRAEETQYF. The CDR3 DNA reads TGCAGTGCTAGCAGGGCCGAAGAGACCCAGTACTTC.

Details on this clonotype: Since a much larger clone is just one base distant, this may be a read error. This chain joins TRBV6-6 and TRBJ2-2, with TRBD2 as a possible D gene (5 bases). CDR3 length: 15 residues. Looked up from germline, CDR1 is MNHNY and CDR2 is SVGAGI (reference sequence). CDR3 amino acids: CASSTDPRVSGELLF. CDR3 coding DNA: TGTGCCAGCTCTACGGACCCAAGGGTCTCCGGGGAGCTGCTTTTT.

The sample holds one count of this clonotype. V is TRBV2 and J is TRBJ1-1; D unclear. The ends were cut back, 6 bases at V and 7 bases at J, with 12 bases in the middle. Germline CDR1 SNHLY, CDR2 FYNNEI. The CDR3 spans 12 residues. CDR3 sequence: CASSNTVYEAFF. CDR3 coding DNA: TGTGCCAGCAGCAATACGGTTTATGAAGCTTTCTTT. The full variable domain, its missing parts supplied by reference TRBV2 and TRBJ1-1, is EPEVTQTPSHQVTQMGQEVILRCVPISNHLYFYWYRQILGQKVEFLVSFYNNEISEKSEIFDDQFSVERPDGSNFTLKIRSTKLEDSAMYFCASSNTVYEAFFGQGTRLTVV.

As regards this clonotype: A junction end diverges from the germline sequence, so it may reflect a read error. CDR3 protein: CATSRGAAGFDEQHF. In DNA form, the CDR3 reads TGTGCCACCAGCAGAGGGGCAGCAGGGTTTGATGAGCAGCACTTC. This chain uses TRBV15 with TRBJ2-7; D might be TRBD1 (5 bases). CDR1 is LNHNV, CDR2 YYDKDF, per germline (reference sequence). The CDR3 is made up of 15 amino acids.